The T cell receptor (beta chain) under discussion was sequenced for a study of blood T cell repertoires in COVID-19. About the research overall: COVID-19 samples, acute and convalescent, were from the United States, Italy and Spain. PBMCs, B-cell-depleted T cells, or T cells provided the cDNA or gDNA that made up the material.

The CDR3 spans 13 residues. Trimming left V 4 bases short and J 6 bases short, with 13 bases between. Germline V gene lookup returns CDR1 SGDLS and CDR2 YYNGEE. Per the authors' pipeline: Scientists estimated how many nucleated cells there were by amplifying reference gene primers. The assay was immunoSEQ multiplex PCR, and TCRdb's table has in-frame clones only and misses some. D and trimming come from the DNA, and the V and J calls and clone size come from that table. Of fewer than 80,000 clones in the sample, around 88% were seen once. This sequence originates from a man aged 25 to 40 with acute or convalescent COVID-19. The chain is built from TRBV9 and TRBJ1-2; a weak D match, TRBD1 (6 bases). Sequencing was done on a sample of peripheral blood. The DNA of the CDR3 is TGTGCCAGCAGCACGACAGGTTCTAATGGCTACACCTTC. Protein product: CASSTTGSNGYTF.